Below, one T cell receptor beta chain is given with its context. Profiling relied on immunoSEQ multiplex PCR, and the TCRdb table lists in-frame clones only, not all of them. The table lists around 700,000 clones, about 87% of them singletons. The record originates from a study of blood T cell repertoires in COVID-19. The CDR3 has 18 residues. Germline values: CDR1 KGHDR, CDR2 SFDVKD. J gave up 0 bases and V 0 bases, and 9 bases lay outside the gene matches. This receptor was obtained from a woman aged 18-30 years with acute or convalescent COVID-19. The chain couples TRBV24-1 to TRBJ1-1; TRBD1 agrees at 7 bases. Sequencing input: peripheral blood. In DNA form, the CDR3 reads TGTGCCACCAGTGATTTGGGGGACAGAACCTACATGAACACTGAAGCTTTCTTT. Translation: CATSDLGDRTYMNTEAFF.